This T cell receptor beta chain was sequenced in a study of radiation and T cells in renal cell carcinoma. Repertoires were generated with immunoSEQ multiplex PCR, while TCRdb's copy carries only in-frame clones and drops some. The sample includes approximately 140,000 clones, less than 85% of them seen just once. In this sample, this clone turned up a few times. This sample's time point: baseline pretreatment blood. Regarding treatment: 15 Gy SBRT to primary tumor, nephrectomy 4 weeks later. In germline, CDR1 is LNHDA, CDR2 SQIVND (reference sequence). The length of the CDR3 is 12 residues. V gave up 5 bases and J gave up 5 bases, with 7 bases separating them.

The chain carries TRBV19 and TRBJ1-5; D may be TRBD1 (5 bases). Material: blood, obtained from a patient whose treatment included radiotherapy and nephrectomy. The receptor was isolated from a woman aged 45-59 years with renal cell carcinoma. The CDR3: CASSVGDQPQHF. The CDR3 DNA follows: TGTGCCAGTAGTGTGGGGGATCAGCCCCAGCATTTT.